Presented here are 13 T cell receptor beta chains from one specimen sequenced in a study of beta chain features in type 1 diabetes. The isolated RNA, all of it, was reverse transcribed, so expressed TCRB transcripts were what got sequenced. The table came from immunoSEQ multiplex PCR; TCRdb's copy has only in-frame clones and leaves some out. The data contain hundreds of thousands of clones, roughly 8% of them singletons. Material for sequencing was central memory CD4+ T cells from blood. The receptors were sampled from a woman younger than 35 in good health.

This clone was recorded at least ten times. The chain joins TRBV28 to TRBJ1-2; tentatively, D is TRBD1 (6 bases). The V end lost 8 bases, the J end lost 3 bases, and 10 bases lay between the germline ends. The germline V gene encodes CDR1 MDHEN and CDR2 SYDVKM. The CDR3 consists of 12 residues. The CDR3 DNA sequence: TGTGCCAGCCGGGACACAGACTATGGCTACACCTTC. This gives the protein CASRDTDYGYTF.

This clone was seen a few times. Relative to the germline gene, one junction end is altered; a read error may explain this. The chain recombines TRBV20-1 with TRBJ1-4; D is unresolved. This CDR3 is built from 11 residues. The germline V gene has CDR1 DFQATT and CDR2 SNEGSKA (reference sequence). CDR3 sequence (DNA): TGCAGTGCTAGTCCAGGTGAACAACTGTTTTTT. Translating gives CSASPGEQLFF.

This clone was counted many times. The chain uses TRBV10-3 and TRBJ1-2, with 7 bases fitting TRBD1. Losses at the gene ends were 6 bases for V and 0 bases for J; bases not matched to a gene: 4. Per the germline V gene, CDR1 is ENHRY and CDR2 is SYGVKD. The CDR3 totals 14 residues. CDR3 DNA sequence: TGTGCCATCAGCGGACAGGACGCTAACTATGGCTACACCTTC. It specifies CAISGQDANYGYTF.

CDR3 DNA: TGTGCCAGCAGCTCCTGGACTAGAGATGAGCAGTACTTC. Translated, it gives CASSSWTRDEQYF. This chain connects TRBV5-6 to TRBJ2-7; TRBD2 matches 7 bases. The CDR3 runs to 13 residues. J lost 7 bases, V lost 3 bases, and 7 bases had no gene match. Germline V lookup: CDR1 SGHDT, CDR2 YYEEEE.

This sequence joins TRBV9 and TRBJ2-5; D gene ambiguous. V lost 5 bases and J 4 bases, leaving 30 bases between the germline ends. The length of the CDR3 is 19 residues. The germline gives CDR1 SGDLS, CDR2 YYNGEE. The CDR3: CASSPHRGPGYPEVETQYF. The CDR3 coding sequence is TGTGCCAGCAGTCCCCACCGCGGCCCAGGCTACCCAGAGGTAGAGACCCAGTACTTC.

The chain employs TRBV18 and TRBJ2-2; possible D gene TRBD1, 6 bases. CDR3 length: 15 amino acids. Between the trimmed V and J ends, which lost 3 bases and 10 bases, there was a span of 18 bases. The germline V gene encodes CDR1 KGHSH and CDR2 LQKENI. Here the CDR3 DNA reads TGTGCCAGCTCACCCTGGGACATCCCGATGGTGGAGCTGTTTTTT. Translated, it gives CASSPWDIPMVELFF.

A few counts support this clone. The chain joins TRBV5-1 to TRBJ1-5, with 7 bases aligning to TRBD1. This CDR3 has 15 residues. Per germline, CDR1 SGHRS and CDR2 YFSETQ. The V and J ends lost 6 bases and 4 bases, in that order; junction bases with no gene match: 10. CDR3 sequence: CASNTGARVNQPQHF. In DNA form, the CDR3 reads TGCGCCAGCAACACAGGGGCCCGAGTGAATCAGCCCCAGCATTTT.

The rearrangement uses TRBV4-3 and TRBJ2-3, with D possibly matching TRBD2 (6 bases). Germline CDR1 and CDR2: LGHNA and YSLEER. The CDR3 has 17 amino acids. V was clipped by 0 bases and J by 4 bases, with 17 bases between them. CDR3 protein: CASSQELALGRADTQYF. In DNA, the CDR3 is TGCGCCAGCAGCCAAGAACTAGCCTTAGGTCGGGCAGATACGCAGTATTTT.

This chain's CDR3 is CASSSQGAGTDTQYF. The DNA for the CDR3 is TGTGCCAGCAGCTCTCAGGGGGCCGGCACAGATACGCAGTATTTT. V gene TRBV7-9 combines with J gene TRBJ2-3; 8 positions match TRBD1. Losses at the gene ends were 4 bases for V and 1 base for J; bases not matched to a gene: 4. The CDR3 contains 15 residues. CDR1 and CDR2 (germline): SEHNR, FQNEAQ (reference sequence).

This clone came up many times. The CDR3 DNA sequence: TGTGCCAGCAGCCAAGGGAAGTTCTACGAGCAGTACTTC. As protein: CASSQGKFYEQYF. V and J are TRBV4-2 and TRBJ2-7, with unresolved D. The germline V and J ends were trimmed by 1 base and 3 bases, with 7 bases remaining between them. CDR1 is LGHNA and CDR2 is YNFKEQ in the germline V gene. This CDR3 contains 13 residues.

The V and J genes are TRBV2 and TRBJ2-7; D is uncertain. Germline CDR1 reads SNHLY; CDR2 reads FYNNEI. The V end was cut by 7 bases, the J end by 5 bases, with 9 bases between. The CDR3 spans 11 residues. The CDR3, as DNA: TGTGCCAGCAAGGGAAATGACGAGCAGTACTTC. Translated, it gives CASKGNDEQYF. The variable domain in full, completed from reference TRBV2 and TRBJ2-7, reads EPEVTQTPSHQVTQMGQEVILRCVPISNHLYFYWYRQILGQKVEFLVSFYNNEISEKSEIFDDQFSVERPDGSNFTLKIRSTKLEDSAMYFCASKGNDEQYFGPGTRLTVT.

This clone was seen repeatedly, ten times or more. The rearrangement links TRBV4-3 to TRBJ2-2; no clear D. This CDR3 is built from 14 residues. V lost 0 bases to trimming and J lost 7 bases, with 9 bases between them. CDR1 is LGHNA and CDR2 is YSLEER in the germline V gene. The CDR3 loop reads CASSQDFALGELFF. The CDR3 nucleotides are TGCGCCAGCAGCCAAGATTTCGCGCTCGGGGAGCTGTTTTTT.

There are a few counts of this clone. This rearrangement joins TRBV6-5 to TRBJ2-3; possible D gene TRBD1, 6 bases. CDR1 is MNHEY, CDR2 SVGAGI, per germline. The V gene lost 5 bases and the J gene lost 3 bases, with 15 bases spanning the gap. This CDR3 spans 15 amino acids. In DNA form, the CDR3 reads TGTGCCAGCAGTCTACAGGGTAGAGGGACAGATACGCAGTATTTT. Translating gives CASSLQGRGTDTQYF.